A single T cell receptor beta chain is shown here with its context. Trimming removed 4 bases at V and 6 bases at J, with 20 bases between. The CDR3 sequence is 15 residues long. The germline gives CDR1 SGDLS, CDR2 YYNGEE. Original processing methods: Scientists estimated how many nucleated cells there were by amplifying reference gene primers. Assay used: immunoSEQ multiplex PCR; TCRdb lists only in-frame clones, some missing. V, J and clone size are taken as reported in that table, and D and trimming were inferred from the DNA itself. Here the sample spans 150,000 to 200,000 clones, over 65% being singletons. This record comes from a study of blood T cell repertoires in COVID-19. In the study overall: Spain, Italy and the United States supplied samples that represented acute and convalescent COVID-19. The cDNA or gDNA used as material had been derived from T cells, B-cell-depleted T cells, or PBMCs.

J is TRBJ2-7 and V is TRBV9; a weak D match, TRBD2 (6 bases). The receptor's source is a woman of 80 years or more with acute or convalescent COVID-19. Material: peripheral blood. DNA for the CDR3: TGTGCCAGCAGCCCAATGCGGGGAGGAGCCCCCGAGCAGTACTTC. Its translation is CASSPMRGGAPEQYF. The entire variable domain, with the rest obtained from reference TRBV9 and TRBJ2-7, is as follows: DSGVTQTPKHLITATGQRVTLRCSPRSGDLSVYWYQQSLDQGLQFLIQYYNGEERAKGNILERFSAQQFPDLHSELNLSSLELGDSALYFCASSPMRGGAPEQYFGPGTRLTVT.